This T cell receptor beta chain was profiled in a study of cytomegalovirus exposure and HLA in healthy donors. Broader study findings: What was likely a sequencing artifact was a cluster of highly shared sequence variants. In vitro assays verified that a few CMV-associated chains recognized CMV antigens specifically.

About this clone itself: What it binds is not known.

60 Vbeta and 13 Jbeta primers were used in PCR. Assay: immunoSEQ multiplex PCR; the TCRdb copy retains only in-frame clones and omits some. This sample has more than 140,000 clones, with roughly 85% found just once. The germline gives CDR1 SNHLY, CDR2 FYNNEI. V lost 4 bases and J lost 6; bases outside the gene matches: 0. CDR3 length: 12 amino acids. Sequences were obtained from PBMCs. The chain links TRBV2 to TRBJ1-2, with 9 bases lining up with TRBD1. The TCR sequence derives from a male donor in good health and CMV-seronegative. The CDR3, as DNA: TGTGCCAGCAGTGGGGACAGGGATGGCTACACCTTC. It codes for CASSGDRDGYTF. The full variable domain, with the rest looked up from reference TRBV2 and TRBJ1-2, is EPEVTQTPSHQVTQMGQEVILRCVPISNHLYFYWYRQILGQKVEFLVSFYNNEISEKSEIFDDQFSVERPDGSNFTLKIRSTKLEDSAMYFCASSGDRDGYTFGSGTRLTVV.